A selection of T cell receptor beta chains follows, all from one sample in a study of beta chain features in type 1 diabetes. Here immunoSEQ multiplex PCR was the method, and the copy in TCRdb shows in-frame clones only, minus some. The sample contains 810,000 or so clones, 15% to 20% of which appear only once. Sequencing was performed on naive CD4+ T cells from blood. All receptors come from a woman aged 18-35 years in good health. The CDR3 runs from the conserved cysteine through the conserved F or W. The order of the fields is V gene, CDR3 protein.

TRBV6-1	CASSLQVATGTEAFF
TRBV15	CATSRGSGEKLFF
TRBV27	CASSPNRGTSNQPQHF
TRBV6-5	CASSPVGGQGTEAFF
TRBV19	CASSIIGTEETQYF
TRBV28	CASSLGGLRNTGELFF
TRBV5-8	CASSLAPLKNNEQFF
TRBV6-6	CASNPGNSNQPQHF
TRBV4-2	CASSPRVDRGVQPQHF
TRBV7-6	CASSLGTSGSSASGANVLTF
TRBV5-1	CASSLDGTYNEQFF
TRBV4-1	CASSQPGSVKEKLFF
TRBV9	CASSVDRHHLSTDTQYF
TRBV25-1	CASSDAGLKAGYTF
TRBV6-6	CASSYSPDTQYF
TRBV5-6	CASSEAGRTVLLRGYGYTF
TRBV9	CASSVGERETQYF
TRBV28	CASRGGTSGNEQYF
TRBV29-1	CSDRGNTEAFF
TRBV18	CASSPPSGLGTEAFF
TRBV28	CASSFSGGRASYEQYF
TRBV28	CASSLWPAGDEQFF
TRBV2	CASSEGRSAETQYF
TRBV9	CASSVASGLEETQYF
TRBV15	CATSQTGNQPQHF
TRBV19	CASSRTETNYGYTF
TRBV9	CASSPSPIRAGDTQYF
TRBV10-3	CAISKTGVNTGELFF
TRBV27	CASSFGTSRDEQYF
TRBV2	CASSPTTQETQYF
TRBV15	CATSKNPGRGTEAFF
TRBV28	CASSLARTSGSEQYF
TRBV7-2	CASSPSGGTSKNIQYF
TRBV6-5	CASSYGEGMTQYF
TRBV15	CATSSRLAGGRETQYF
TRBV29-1	CSVLPAGETQYF
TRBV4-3	CASSPRVATNEKLFF
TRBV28	CASSPTGTYGYTF